These 15 T cell receptor beta chains share one sample of origin, sequenced in a study of blood T cell repertoires in COVID-19. The data were produced by immunoSEQ multiplex PCR, yet TCRdb's version contains in-frame clones alone and is incomplete. Of 110,000 or so clones detected, roughly 81% appear once; the ten largest clones hold 3% to 4%. The material sequenced was peripheral blood. Every receptor here comes from a middle-aged man with acute or convalescent COVID-19.

This chain links TRBV19 with TRBJ1-6; D is uncertain. This CDR3 comprises 15 residues. Germline loops: CDR1 LNHDA, CDR2 SQIVND (reference sequence). The germline V and J ends were trimmed by 5 bases and 2 bases, with 10 bases remaining between them. Written as DNA, the CDR3 is TGTGCCAGTAGTTTGGGGAGCGCCTATAATTCACCCCTCCACTTT. It codes for CASSLGSAYNSPLHF. Using reference TRBV19 and TRBJ1-6 for the parts outside the CDR3, the full variable domain is DGGITQSPKYLFRKEGQNVTLSCEQNLNHDAMYWYRQDPGQGLRLIYYSQIVNDFQKGDIAEGYSVSREKKESFPLTVTSAQKNPTAFYLCASSLGSAYNSPLHFGNGTRLTVT.

The chain has TRBV18 and TRBJ2-3; D is possibly TRBD2 (5 bases). Germline V lookup: CDR1 KGHSH, CDR2 LQKENI. The CDR3 is made up of 14 amino acids. The ends were cut back, 5 bases at V and 2 bases at J, with 11 bases in the middle. The CDR3 DNA reads TGTGCCAGCTCATACGCGGGCCCCACAGATACGCAGTATTTT. As protein: CASSYAGPTDTQYF. Variable domain in full (rest from reference TRBV18 and TRBJ2-3): NAGVMQNPRHLVRRRGQEARLRCSPMKGHSHVYWYRQLPEEGLKFMVYLQKENIIDESGMPKERFSAEFPKEGPSILRIQQVVRGDSAAYFCASSYAGPTDTQYFGPGTRLTVL.

The V call is TRBV6-5, the J call TRBJ1-3; D unclear. From germline, CDR1 is MNHEY and CDR2 SVGAGI. The CDR3 extends over 14 amino acids. Trimming removed 6 bases from V and 0 bases from J, with 9 bases in between. CDR3 sequence reads: CASSRDLSGNTIYF. CDR3 nucleotide sequence: TGTGCCAGCAGCCGGGATCTCTCTGGAAACACCATATATTTT.

The rearrangement uses TRBV11-1 and TRBJ2-7; a weak D match, TRBD2 (6 bases). The germline gives CDR1 SGHAT, CDR2 FQDESV (reference sequence). Trimming pared 2 bases from V and 1 base from J, leaving 12 bases between. CDR3 length: 15 amino acids. CDR3 bases: TGTGCCAGCAGCTTATTAGCTGGGGGGTCCTACGAGCAGTACTTC. Its translation: CASSLLAGGSYEQYF. The whole variable domain, remainder taken from reference TRBV11-1 and TRBJ2-7, is EAEVAQSPRYKITEKSQAVAFWCDPISGHATLYWYRQILGQGPELLVQFQDESVVDDSQLPKDRFSAERLKGVDSTLKIQPAELGDSAMYLCASSLLAGGSYEQYFGPGTRLTVT.

The V gene is TRBV2, the J gene TRBJ1-5; D unclear. Trimming left V 7 bases short and J 1 base short, with 14 bases between. The CDR3 extends over 15 amino acids. Germline V gene lookup returns CDR1 SNHLY and CDR2 FYNNEI. CDR3: CASKETDTSNQPQHF. The CDR3 bases are TGTGCCAGCAAGGAGACGGATACAAGCAATCAGCCCCAGCATTTT.

CDR3 amino acids: CALDRPPSHEQYF. In DNA, the CDR3 is TGTGCCCTGGACAGGCCCCCTTCTCACGAGCAGTACTTC. V usage is TRBV7-2 and J usage is TRBJ2-7, with TRBD1 matching 7 bases. CDR1 and CDR2 from the germline V gene are SGHTA and FQGNSA. This CDR3 region has 13 residues. J was trimmed by 5 bases and V by 11 bases; bases with no gene match: 12.

The chain couples TRBV4-2 to TRBJ1-6; D ambiguous. CDR1 and CDR2 from the germline V gene are LGHNA and YNFKEQ. Trimming removed 1 base at V and 6 bases at J, with 7 bases between. This CDR3 has 14 residues. The CDR3 DNA reads as TGTGCCAGCAGCCAAGCCTTCGGTAATTCACCCCTCCACTTT. Protein: CASSQAFGNSPLHF.

The chain has TRBV10-3 and TRBJ2-3; D possibly corresponds to TRBD2 (5 bases). The CDR3 has 13 residues. Germline V gene sequence: CDR1 ENHRY, CDR2 SYGVKD. V dropped 9 bases and J dropped 2 bases, with 12 bases sitting between them. The CDR3 DNA reads TGTGCCATTCTCCAGGAGGCCACAGATACGCAGTATTTT. It translates to CAILQEATDTQYF.

V usage is TRBV27 and J usage is TRBJ2-3; 10 nucleotides line up with TRBD2. Germline V gene lookup returns CDR1 MNHEY and CDR2 SMNVEV (reference sequence). The CDR3 length is 14 residues. Unmatched junction bases numbered 2, after V lost 8 bases and J lost 0 bases. CDR3 coding DNA: TGTGCCAGCCGTAGCGGGGGGAGCACAGATACGCAGTATTTT. This sequence encodes CASRSGGSTDTQYF.

This chain links TRBV6-5 with TRBJ2-3; D gene ambiguous. The V gene's germline CDR1 is MNHEY and CDR2 SVGAGI. V lost 0 bases to trimming and J lost 4 bases, with 5 bases between them. This CDR3 region has 13 residues. The CDR3, as DNA: TGTGCCAGCAGTTACTCTCTTTCAGATACGCAGTATTTT. It specifies CASSYSLSDTQYF.

This chain connects TRBV5-1 to TRBJ2-3; TRBD2 aligns across 13 bases. J gave up 2 bases and V 4 bases, and 7 bases lay outside the gene matches. The CDR3 runs 17 residues. Germline CDR1 SGHRS, CDR2 YFSETQ. The CDR3 sequence: CASSPGLAGVFTDTQYF. DNA of the CDR3: TGCGCCAGCAGCCCCGGACTAGCGGGGGTGTTCACAGATACGCAGTATTTT.

J is TRBJ1-1 and V is TRBV19, with 7 positions matching TRBD1. CDR3 length equals 14 residues. Germline CDR1 is LNHDA and CDR2 is SQIVND (reference sequence). Trimming removed 7 bases from V and 5 bases from J; junction bases left unmatched: 10. The CDR3 loop is CASNRGAGNTEAFF. CDR3 bases: TGTGCCAGTAACAGGGGCGCCGGGAATACTGAAGCTTTCTTT.

This chain joins TRBV5-1 and TRBJ2-6, with 9 bases identical to TRBD1. The V and J ends lost 5 bases and 4 bases, in that order; junction bases with no gene match: 7. This CDR3 spans 16 amino acids. Germline CDR1 is SGHRS and CDR2 is YFSETQ. The CDR3 DNA reads as TGCGCCAGCAGGGGAGGACAGGGGTCCGGGGCCAACGTCCTGACTTTC. Amino acid sequence: CASRGGQGSGANVLTF.

The rearrangement uses TRBV20-1 and TRBJ2-2, with unresolved D. Germline CDR1 and CDR2: DFQATT and SNEGSKA (reference sequence). Trimming stripped 6 bases from V and 5 bases from J, with 7 bases between. The CDR3 consists of 11 residues. CDR3 sequence reads: CSARRTGELFF. Here the CDR3 DNA reads TGCAGTGCAAGACGGACCGGGGAGCTGTTTTTT.

The V call is TRBV27, the J call TRBJ2-1; 7 nucleotides line up with TRBD1. V dropped 3 bases and J dropped 6; count of bases not matched to a gene: 8. CDR1 and CDR2 (germline): MNHEY, SMNVEV (reference sequence). The CDR3 runs 15 residues. The CDR3 spells CASSFRQGLGNEQFF. CDR3 nucleotides: TGTGCCAGCAGTTTCCGACAGGGTCTTGGCAATGAGCAGTTCTTC.